The rows below give T cell receptor beta chains drawn from one sample of a study of blood T cell repertoires in COVID-19. Here immunoSEQ multiplex PCR was the method, and the copy in TCRdb shows in-frame clones only, minus some. The table includes hundreds of thousands of clones, 80% to 90% detected once. The sequenced sample consisted of PBMCs or T cells enriched from blood (not recorded which). These receptor sequences come from a man between 18 and 29 years old who had recovered from COVID-19. CDR3s include the opening cysteine and the closing phenylalanine or tryptophan. The D gene is left open where the match is weak. The size entry is marked missing in some rows and otherwise reads once, few, many or a size class.

v_call	j_call	clone_size	d_call	cdr3_nt	cdr3_aa
TRBV3-1/TRBV3-2	TRBJ1-1	.	.	TGTGCCAGCAGCCGGACCCAATATCAGGGAGCTTTCTTT	CASSRTQYQGAFF
TRBV30	TRBJ2-1	once	.	TGTGCCTGGAGTATTGACGAAACAGGGATTGAGCAGTTCTTC	CAWSIDETGIEQFF
TRBV5-4	TRBJ1-5	.	.	TGTGCCAGCAGCTCAGGGTTGAGCAATCAGCCCCAGCATTTT	CASSSGLSNQPQHF
TRBV15	TRBJ1-2	.	.	TGTGCCACCAGCAGCTCGGGGCAGGGGCACTATGGCTACACCTTC	CATSSSGQGHYGYTF
TRBV29-1	TRBJ2-1	.	TRBD2	TGCAGCGTTGAATCGGGTAGCGGGAGTCTGTATGAGCAGTTCTTC	CSVESGSGSLYEQFF
TRBV20-1	TRBJ2-7	.	.	TGCAGTGCCGTACAGAGCTACGAGCAGTACTTC	CSAVQSYEQYF
TRBV29-1	TRBJ1-2	.	TRBD1	TGCAGCGCCTCAATTGACAGGGGATCGATCTATGGCTACACCTTC	CSASIDRGSIYGYTF
TRBV10-2	TRBJ2-5	.	.	TGCGCCAGCAGTGGGGGCCGGGAGACCCAGTACTTC	CASSGGRETQYF
TRBV5-5	TRBJ2-7	.	TRBD2	TGTGCCAGCAGCTGGGGGTCGGGGGGCGAGCAGTACTTC	CASSWGSGGEQYF
TRBV19	TRBJ2-7	.	TRBD2	TGTGCCAGTAGTATTTTCGCGGGAGAAGGCTACGAGCAGTACTTC	CASSIFAGEGYEQYF
TRBV25-1	TRBJ1-4	.	TRBD1	TGTGCCAGCAGTGAATCCGGGACAGGGAATGAAAAACTGTTTTTT	CASSESGTGNEKLFF
TRBV28	TRBJ1-6	.	TRBD1	TGTGCCAGCAGCTTATCAGGGGGACGGAATAATTCACCCCTCCACTTT	CASSLSGGRNNSPLHF
TRBV6-5	TRBJ1-5	.	.	TGTGCCAGCAGTCCACAGGAATATAGCAATCAGCCCCAGCATTTT	CASSPQEYSNQPQHF
TRBV28	TRBJ1-6	.	.	TGTGCCAGCACCCCGGGACTCCCTATGGGCGGGTTTCCCCTCCACTTT	CASTPGLPMGGFPLHF
TRBV6-5	TRBJ2-7	.	TRBD1	TGTGCCAGCACCGGACAGGGGGGTAACTCCTACGAGCAGTACTTC	CASTGQGGNSYEQYF
TRBV5-4	TRBJ1-3	.	.	TGTGCCAGCAGCTTTGACAGAGCTGGAAACACCATATATTTT	CASSFDRAGNTIYF
TRBV7-8	TRBJ2-7	.	.	TGTGCCAGCAGCTTACCCAGGGGAACGTACGAGCAGTACTTC	CASSLPRGTYEQYF
TRBV7-8	TRBJ1-1	.	.	TGTGCCAGCAGCTCTAGACAGGACCCTGAAGCTTTCTTT	CASSSRQDPEAFF
TRBV19	TRBJ2-2	few	TRBD1	TGTGCCAGTAGTAGCACCGGGACAGGGGGCACCGGGGAGCTGTTTTTT	CASSSTGTGGTGELFF
TRBV15	TRBJ1-5	.	.	TGTGCCACCAGCTACAAGACAGGACCAGGACAGCGAACCGATAGCAATCAGCCCCAGCATTTT	CATSYKTGPGQRTDSNQPQHF
TRBV7-2	TRBJ2-5	.	TRBD2	TGTGCCAGCAGCTTAGGAAACGTAGCGGGGGGGTCAGAGACCCAGTACTTC	CASSLGNVAGGSETQYF
TRBV12-3/TRBV12-4	TRBJ1-2	.	.	TGTGCCAGCCGGTCCTATGGCTACACCTTC	CASRSYGYTF
TRBV7-2	TRBJ1-5	.	.	TGTGCCAGCAGCCTCCGACAGGATCAGCCCCAGCATTTT	CASSLRQDQPQHF
TRBV29-1	TRBJ1-4	.	.	TGCAGCGTTGGATCCGGGGTCTCGTACGAAAAACTGTTTTTT	CSVGSGVSYEKLFF
TRBV3-1/TRBV3-2	TRBJ2-7	.	TRBD1	TGTGCCAGCAGCCAAGAGGGGACAGGGAACGAGCAGTACTTC	CASSQEGTGNEQYF
TRBV27	TRBJ1-4	.	TRBD1	TGTGCCAGCAGTTGGAGACAGGGTCCAACTAATGAAAAACTGTTTTTT	CASSWRQGPTNEKLFF
TRBV6-5	TRBJ1-1	.	TRBD1	TGTGCCAGCAGTTCGATCGACAGGGTCTTCACTGAAGCTTTCTTT	CASSSIDRVFTEAFF
TRBV25-1	TRBJ1-2	.	.	TGTGCCAGCAGTGACGGGTTGTCGACAGAAACTAACTATGGCTACACCTTC	CASSDGLSTETNYGYTF
TRBV4-2	TRBJ1-3	.	.	TGTGCCAGCAGCCAAGAATTTATTGGAAACACCATATATTTT	CASSQEFIGNTIYF
TRBV18	TRBJ1-1	once	.	TGTGCCAGCTCTCTCTCAGGGGCGAACACTGAAGCTTTCTTT	CASSLSGANTEAFF
TRBV29-1	TRBJ2-3	.	.	TGCAGCGTTGCGGGCACAGATACGCAGTATTTT	CSVAGTDTQYF
TRBV12-5	TRBJ1-5	.	TRBD1	TGTGCTAGTGGTTCCGGGACAGGCAATCAGCCCCAGCATTTT	CASGSGTGNQPQHF
TRBV5-8	TRBJ2-2	.	.	TGTGCCAGCAGTTTGGCATTGGGAGGGGGCACCGGGGAGCTGTTTTTT	CASSLALGGGTGELFF
TRBV14	TRBJ1-2	.	.	TGTGCCAGCAGCCAAGGGACAGCCCTATTCTATGGCTACACCTTC	CASSQGTALFYGYTF
TRBV9	TRBJ2-2	.	.	TGTGCCAGCAGCGTAGCTCCGGGAACCAACACCGGGGAGCTGTTTTTT	CASSVAPGTNTGELFF
TRBV6-5	TRBJ2-7	.	.	TGTGCCAGCAGCCCCAGAGGAGCCTACGAGCAGTACTTC	CASSPRGAYEQYF
TRBV4-3	TRBJ2-1	.	.	TGCGCCAGCAGCCAAGGGCTAGATTCCGGCAATGAGCAGTTCTTC	CASSQGLDSGNEQFF
TRBV4-1	TRBJ2-3	.	TRBD2	TGCGCCAGCAGCCCCAGACTAGCGGGGGGCCCAGATACGCAGTATTTT	CASSPRLAGGPDTQYF
TRBV29-1	TRBJ1-4	.	.	TGCAGCGTTGGGTTTTTGGGAACCGTGGGGCCACACGTCCAAAAACTGTTTTTT	CSVGFLGTVGPHVQKLFF
TRBV11-3	TRBJ2-3	.	.	TGTGCCAGCAGCTCCGGACAGTCACAGAATACGCAGTATTTT	CASSSGQSQNTQYF
TRBV27	TRBJ1-2	.	.	TGTGCCAGCAGTTTAACCTATACATTCCTTGGGATAGCGCGGGGCTACACCTTC	CASSLTYTFLGIARGYTF